Given below is one T cell receptor beta chain in context. The CDR3 has 16 residues. CDR1 is SGHNT and CDR2 is YYREEE in the germline V gene (reference sequence). The V end was cut by 4 bases, the J end by 3 bases, with 19 bases between. Generated by immunoSEQ multiplex PCR, the TCRdb table keeps only in-frame clones and is missing some. The table records roughly 140,000 clones, 89% of them present only once. The data originate from a study of control samples from healthy donors and cancer patients. The chain uses TRBV5-4 and TRBJ2-5; maybe TRBD1 (5 bases). This TCR was sampled from a man aged 25-45 years in good health. Specimen: blood. The CDR3 sequence is CASSGQGMSSEETQYF. Here the CDR3 DNA reads TGTGCCAGCAGCGGACAAGGGATGAGTAGTGAAGAGACCCAGTACTTC.